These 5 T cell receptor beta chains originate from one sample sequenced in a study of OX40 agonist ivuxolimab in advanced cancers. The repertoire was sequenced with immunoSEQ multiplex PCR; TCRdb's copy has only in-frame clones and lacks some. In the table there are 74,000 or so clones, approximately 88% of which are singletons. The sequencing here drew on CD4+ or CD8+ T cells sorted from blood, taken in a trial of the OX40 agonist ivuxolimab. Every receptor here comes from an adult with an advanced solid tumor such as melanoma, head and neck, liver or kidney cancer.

The CDR3 reads CATSRTGTGPISYNEQFF. In DNA form, the CDR3 reads TGTGCCACCAGCAGGACCGGGACTGGCCCGATCTCCTACAATGAGCAGTTCTTC. J is TRBJ2-1 and V is TRBV15; D is perhaps TRBD2 (6 bases). Germline V lookup: CDR1 LNHNV, CDR2 YYDKDF (reference sequence). V was cut by 3 bases and J by 0 bases, with 18 bases left in between. This CDR3 is built from 18 residues.

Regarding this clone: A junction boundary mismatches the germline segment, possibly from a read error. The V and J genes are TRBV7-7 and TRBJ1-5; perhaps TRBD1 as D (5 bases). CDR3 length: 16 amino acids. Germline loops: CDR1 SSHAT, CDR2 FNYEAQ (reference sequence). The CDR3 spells CASSTHRSYSNQPQHF. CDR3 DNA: TGTGCTAGCAGCACTCACAGGAGCTATAGCAATCAGCCCCAGCATTTT.

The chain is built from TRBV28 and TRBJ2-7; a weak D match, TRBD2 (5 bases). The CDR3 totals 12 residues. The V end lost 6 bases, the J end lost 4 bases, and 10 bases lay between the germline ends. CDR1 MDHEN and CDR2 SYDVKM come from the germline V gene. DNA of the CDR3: TGTGCCAGCAGAACTAGTTTTTACGAGCAGTACTTC. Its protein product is CASRTSFYEQYF. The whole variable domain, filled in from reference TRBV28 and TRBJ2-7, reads DVKVTQSSRYLVKRTGEKVFLECVQDMDHENMFWYRQDPGLGLRLIYFSYDVKMKEKGDIPEGYSVSREKKERFSLILESASTNQTSMYLCASRTSFYEQYFGPGTRLTVT.

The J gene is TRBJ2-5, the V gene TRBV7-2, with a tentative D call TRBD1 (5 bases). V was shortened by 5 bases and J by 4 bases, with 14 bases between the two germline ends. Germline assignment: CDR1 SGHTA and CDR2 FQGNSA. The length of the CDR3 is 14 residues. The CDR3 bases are TGTGCCAGCAGCGGCAGGTGGGGCGGAGAGACCCAGTACTTC. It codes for CASSGRWGGETQYF.

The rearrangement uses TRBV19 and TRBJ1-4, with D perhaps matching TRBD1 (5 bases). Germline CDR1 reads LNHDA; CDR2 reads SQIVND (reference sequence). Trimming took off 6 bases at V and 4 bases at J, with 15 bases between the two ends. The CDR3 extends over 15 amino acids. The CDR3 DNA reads TGTGCCAGTAGGCCTAGGGGTCTCGTTAATGAAAAACTGTTTTTT. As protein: CASRPRGLVNEKLFF.